A selection of T cell receptor beta chains follows, all from one sample in a study of regulatory T cells in long-lasting Graves disease. TCRdb reanalysed the multiplex PCR reads using MiXCR and keeps one entry per CDR3 protein. The sample has hundreds of thousands of distinct CDR3 sequences; roughly 15% are singletons. These same data were also listed under a study on T cells in Graves' hyperthyroidism and ophthalmopathy.

This specimen consisted of peripheral blood mononuclear cells (PBMCs), obtained at new diagnosis, from a patient treated with antithyroid drugs. The receptors shown here come from a man aged 18 to 30 with Graves disease. CDR3s include the opening cysteine and the closing phenylalanine or tryptophan. Fields, in order: clone size, D gene, V gene, J gene, CDR3 protein, CDR3 DNA. A D gene is named only where the DNA matches it firmly. Not all rows give a size; the values are once, few, many and, for expanded clones, a class.

.	.	TRBV7-8	TRBJ2-1	CASRQASDTYNEQFF	TGTGCCAGCAGACAGGCTAGCGATACGTACAATGAGCAGTTCTTC
many	TRBD2	TRBV3-1	TRBJ2-3	CASSQGLAGGDTQYF	TGTGCCAGCAGCCAAGGACTAGCGGGAGGAGATACGCAGTATTTT
many	TRBD2	TRBV3-1	TRBJ2-1	CASSQDGTSLPEQFF	TGTGCCAGCAGCCAGGACGGGACTAGTCTACCTGAGCAGTTCTTC
few	TRBD2	TRBV4-2	TRBJ2-7	CASSQERSSLAGEQYF	TGTGCCAGCAGCCAAGAGAGGTCGTCACTAGCGGGCGAGCAGTACTTC
.	TRBD1	TRBV20-1	TRBJ2-5	CSAPDQSRTGNRETQYF	TGCAGTGCCCCAGATCAGAGTAGGACAGGCAATAGAGAGACCCAGTACTTC
.	.	TRBV28	TRBJ2-2	CASIPSTINTGELFF	TGTGCCAGCATTCCGTCCACCATTAACACCGGGGAGCTGTTTTTT
many	TRBD2	TRBV7-3	TRBJ2-5	CASSFGLSGRYATQYF	TGTGCCAGCAGCTTCGGACTAAGCGGGAGATACGCGACCCAGTACTTC
many	.	TRBV29-1	TRBJ1-1	CSVDKGEGTEAFF	TGCAGCGTTGATAAGGGAGAGGGCACTGAAGCTTTCTTT
many	.	TRBV20-1	TRBJ1-5	CSARNTGNQPQHF	TGCAGTGCTAGAAACACAGGAAATCAGCCCCAGCATTTT
many	TRBD1	TRBV11-2	TRBJ1-1	CASSLVQGGNTEAFF	TGTGCCAGCAGCTTAGTACAGGGGGGTAACACTGAAGCTTTCTTT
few	TRBD2	TRBV19	TRBJ2-2	CASSTGLAEDTGELFF	TGTGCCAGTAGTACGGGACTAGCGGAGGACACCGGGGAGCTGTTTTTT
few	TRBD2	TRBV5-1	TRBJ2-5	CASSWKRTSGRTETQYF	TGCGCCAGCAGCTGGAAAAGGACTAGCGGGAGGACAGAGACCCAGTACTTC
many	TRBD1	TRBV5-1	TRBJ2-7	CASSSGTGGYYEQYF	TGCGCCAGCAGTTCCGGGACAGGGGGCTACTACGAGCAGTACTTC
.	TRBD1	TRBV12-3/TRBV12-4	TRBJ1-4	CASKDRGNEKLFF	TGTGCCAGCAAGGACAGGGGGAATGAAAAACTGTTTTTT
many	TRBD2	TRBV15	TRBJ2-7	CATSSTRPQREVYGEQYF	TGTGCCACCAGCAGTACCCGGCCCCAGCGGGAGGTCTACGGCGAGCAGTACTTC
few	.	TRBV27	TRBJ2-1	CASSPNTEEQFF	TGTGCCAGCAGTCCCAATACAGAAGAGCAGTTCTTC
many	.	TRBV6-2/TRBV6-3	TRBJ2-3	CASSSGPSTDTQYF	TGTGCCAGCAGTTCGGGCCCCAGCACAGATACGCAGTATTTT
few	.	TRBV5-4	TRBJ2-7	CASSLLTNEQYF	TGTGCCAGCAGCTTGTTAACAAACGAGCAGTACTTC
.	TRBD2	TRBV6-1	TRBJ2-1	CASSSGTSVNEQFF	TGTGCCAGCAGCAGCGGGACTAGCGTCAATGAGCAGTTCTTC
few	TRBD1	TRBV12-5	TRBJ1-6	CASVSQQGEAYSPLHF	TGTGCTAGTGTCTCGCAACAGGGGGAGGCGTATTCACCCCTCCACTTT
many	.	TRBV7-2	TRBJ2-1	CASSLVVSGPDNEQFF	TGTGCCAGCAGCTTAGTAGTGTCAGGGCCAGACAATGAGCAGTTCTTC
few	.	TRBV7-9	TRBJ1-3	CASRFQGEGGNTIYF	TGTGCCAGCAGGTTTCAAGGGGAAGGAGGAAACACCATATATTTT
many	TRBD1	TRBV2	TRBJ1-5	CASKGQFDQPQHF	TGTGCCAGCAAGGGACAGTTCGACCAGCCCCAGCATTTT
many	TRBD2	TRBV12-3/TRBV12-4	TRBJ2-5	CASSQSGRGWETQYF	TGTGCCAGCAGCCAAAGCGGGAGAGGGTGGGAGACCCAGTACTTC
many	TRBD2	TRBV7-2	TRBJ2-3	CASSSPLRREDSDTQYF	TGTGCCAGCAGCTCCCCTTTGCGTCGGGAGGATTCAGATACGCAGTATTTT
few	.	TRBV4-1	TRBJ2-1	CASSPSPEYNEQFF	TGCGCCAGCAGCCCCTCCCCCGAATACAATGAGCAGTTCTTC
few	TRBD2	TRBV24-1	TRBJ2-3	CATSDSRVSGDTQYF	TGTGCCACCAGTGATTCTCGGGTTAGCGGGGATACGCAGTATTTT
many	TRBD2	TRBV12-5	TRBJ2-3	CASGSTTGTSDTTDTQYF	TGTGCTAGTGGTTCGACGACCGGGACTAGCGATACGACAGATACGCAGTATTTT
.	TRBD2	TRBV7-2	TRBJ2-7	CASSLVSSGGGTYEQYF	TGTGCCAGCAGCTTAGTCTCTAGCGGGGGCGGTACCTACGAGCAGTACTTC
.	.	TRBV5-1	TRBJ2-7	CASSPGQSDTEQYF	TGCGCCAGCAGCCCGGGACAAAGTGATACCGAGCAGTACTTC
.	.	TRBV2	TRBJ2-1	CATSDRANEQFF	TGTGCCACCAGTGATCGCGCCAATGAGCAGTTCTTC
.	TRBD1	TRBV9	TRBJ1-2	CASSRQGADTNYGYTF	TGTGCCAGCAGTCGACAGGGGGCAGACACTAACTATGGCTACACCTTC
many	TRBD1	TRBV27	TRBJ1-2	CASSAQGQTNYGYTF	TGTGCCAGCAGTGCCCAGGGACAGACTAACTATGGCTACACCTTC
many	TRBD1	TRBV12-3/TRBV12-4	TRBJ2-7	CASKRTGGFYEQYF	TGTGCCAGCAAAAGGACAGGGGGCTTCTACGAGCAGTACTTC
.	TRBD1	TRBV5-1	TRBJ2-7	CASSLGTVTFEQYF	TGCGCCAGCAGCCTCGGGACAGTTACCTTCGAGCAGTACTTC
few	.	TRBV3-1	TRBJ1-3	CASSPHGNTIYF	TGTGCCAGCAGCCCCCACGGAAACACCATATATTTT
many	TRBD1	TRBV2	TRBJ1-1	CASQPFSGGDSEAFF	TGTGCCAGCCAACCCTTTTCAGGGGGCGACTCTGAAGCTTTCTTT
few	.	TRBV7-8	TRBJ1-6	CASSPGAPWSPLHF	TGTGCCAGCAGCCCCGGGGCCCCTTGGAGTCCCCTCCACTTT
.	.	TRBV10-3	TRBJ1-1	CAISGEMSTEAFF	TGTGCCATCAGTGGAGAGATGAGCACTGAAGCTTTCTTT
many	.	TRBV12-3/TRBV12-4	TRBJ2-4	CASSSPDLQAKNIQYF	TGTGCCAGCAGTTCCCCAGACCTCCAAGCCAAAAACATTCAGTACTTC
few	TRBD2	TRBV5-5	TRBJ2-7	CASSWGLAGSSYEQYF	TGTGCCAGCAGCTGGGGACTAGCGGGAAGCTCCTACGAGCAGTACTTC
many	TRBD2	TRBV20-1	TRBJ2-7	CSASSGRAVFEQYF	TGCAGTGCTAGTAGCGGGAGGGCCGTCTTCGAGCAGTACTTC
few	.	TRBV6-1	TRBJ1-2	CASRDTGNYGYTF	TGTGCCAGCAGGGACACAGGGAACTATGGCTACACCTTC
once	.	TRBV2	TRBJ2-2	CAMSRGAANTGELFF	TGTGCCATGAGTCGGGGCGCAGCGAACACCGGGGAGCTGTTTTTT
.	.	TRBV6-5	TRBJ1-1	CASSSRVEGEAFF	TGTGCCAGCAGTTCAAGGGTTGAAGGTGAAGCTTTCTTT
many	TRBD2	TRBV7-9	TRBJ2-1	CASTETSGSIYNEQFF	TGTGCCAGCACCGAAACTAGCGGGAGTATCTACAATGAGCAGTTCTTC
many	TRBD1	TRBV3-1	TRBJ2-1	CASSQMGQEVEFF	TGTGCCAGCAGCCAGATGGGACAGGAAGTAGAGTTCTTC
many	.	TRBV2	TRBJ1-2	CASSEMGSAGYTF	TGTGCCAGCAGTGAAATGGGGTCGGCTGGCTACACCTTC